Given below is one T cell receptor (beta chain) in context. Only one count was recorded for this clone. Its antigen is currently not known. The record has no base qualities; no much larger clone is one base away. The data belong to a study of Ad26.COV2.S vaccination and SARS-CoV-2 variants (TCRdb year 2021). With respect to the entire study: Donors in the vaccine arm were drawn from COV1001, a multicentre, randomized, double-blind, placebo-controlled phase I-IIa trial testing Ad26.COV2.S in healthy adults. Ad26.COV2.S was administered intramuscularly at 5 x 10^10 or 1 x 10^11 viral particles, either as a single shot or as two shots given 56 days apart. Sequencing of the TCRbeta repertoire served to evaluate the specificity and breadth of SARS-CoV-2-reactive T cell receptors following Ad26.COV2.S vaccination. The TCR-sequenced set comprised approximately 32 samples: approximately 19 Ad26.COV2.S vaccine recipients, 5 placebo recipients and 8 SARS-CoV-2 convalescent individuals. Trial participants were randomized into five groups of five, in which low-dose or high-dose Ad26.COV2.S was given once or twice, or placebo was given on both occasions. Investigators did not know the trial group allocation while performing experiments and assessing outcomes.

The germline V and J ends show losses of 3 bases and 6 bases respectively, and no gene match explains 7 bases of the junction. CDR1 and CDR2 were assigned from the germline V gene as SNHLY and FYNNEI. The CDR3, from cysteine to phenylalanine, totals 15 residues. Just CDR3 DNA is preserved here, 45 bases in frame from base 1. The paper's findings and limits, for the study overall: Substantial breadth of spike-specific CD8+ and CD4+ T cell responses was reported after vaccination. Higher spike-specific TCR breadth was observed in Ad26.COV2.S recipients than in placebo recipients (P = 0.0014). Vaccine and placebo recipients had similar non-spike TCR breadth, a finding consistent with the vaccine containing only spike. Comparing responses between vaccine doses or regimens was not something the study was powered to do. The authors noted that the TCR breadth and depth analyses may have underestimated total T cell responses.

The treatment or condition tag for this specimen amounts to: 15 to 20 received Ad26.COV2.S at low or high dose, single or two shots; about 5 received placebo; per-sample allocation not given. For vaccine and placebo recipients, the sequenced repertoires came from samples collected on day 63 after the first injection. Cohort 1b enrolled roughly 25 adults aged 18-55 years at a single site in Boston, USA, between 29 July and 7 August 2020. Ad26.COV2.S was a replication-incompetent adenovirus type 26 vector that expressed a prefusion-stabilized SARS-CoV-2 spike protein derived from the original Wuhan strain. The immunoSEQ Assay was used to sequence TCRbeta CDR3 regions. After extraction, genomic DNA underwent amplification by bias-controlled multiplex PCR, followed by high-throughput sequencing. The study's own analysis went as follows. Collapsing and filtering of sequences were performed to quantify the absolute abundance of each unique TCRbeta CDR3 region. Usable DNA was measured by amplifying reference genes present in all nucleated cells, and TCRbeta template counts were normalized to that usable DNA to estimate T cell fraction. Repertoire TCRs were annotated as SARS-CoV-2-specific by exact matching of V gene, CDR3 amino acid sequence and J gene to a known reactive TCR set. The reference SARS-CoV-2 TCR set came from MIRA and was filtered for enrichment in COVID-19-positive ImmuneCODE repertoires, removing public or cross-reactive TCRs. Based on the MIRA antigens, annotated TCRs were further analysed at the level of specific ORF or position within ORF. Breadth was defined as annotated unique rearrangements over total unique productive rearrangements; depth was the summed frequency of those rearrangements. TCR breadth was compared between groups using two-sided Wilcoxon rank-sum tests. Sourced from immuneACCESS, this table was stored by TCRdb with only in-frame sequences that have V and J called. A share of the clones is absent; for the studies checked, an unresolved V gene accounts for under half, and the remainder has no known explanation. V and J calls and clone size come straight from that table; D and trimming were deduced from the DNA. In this sample the table shows around 450,000 clones, 89% of which occur a single time. Approximately 2.5% of the sample lies in the top ten.

The starting material was peripheral blood, obtained in a trial of Ad26.COV2.S vaccine versus placebo. The V gene is TRBV2 and the J gene is TRBJ2-2, with 7 central nucleotides matching TRBD2. The TCR sequence derives from a person aged 18-65 years who received the Ad26.COV2.S COVID-19 vaccine or a placebo. Here the CDR3 is given as CASSDPSGISGELFF. In nucleotide form, the sequence is TGTGCCAGCAGTGACCCTAGCGGAATATCCGGGGAGCTGTTTTTT. The full variable domain, with segments outside the CDR3 supplied by the reference TRBV2 and TRBJ2-2 proteins, appears as EPEVTQTPSHQVTQMGQEVILRCVPISNHLYFYWYRQILGQKVEFLVSFYNNEISEKSEIFDDQFSVERPDGSNFTLKIRSTKLEDSAMYFCASSDPSGISGELFFGEGSRLTVL.